The sequence of this T cell receptor (beta chain) was determined in a study of shared clonotypes between healthy human individuals. Broader study findings: Naive subsets usually exceeded memory subsets in estimated richness. Non-shared clonotypes had lower generation probabilities than those shared by all four donors.

Of note for this clone: Its antigen is still unknown.

Methods used by the authors: In the immunoSEQ data, sequences were junction-only and lacked quality scores, so filtering differed. Using immunoSEQ multiplex PCR, the repertoire was profiled, and TCRdb retains in-frame clones only, with some absent. V, J and clone size reflect that table, while D and trimming were determined from the DNA. The data show about 2.1 million clones, approximately 92% seen once. CD45RO-negative, CCR7-positively selected cells formed the naive CD8 fraction, excluding terminally differentiated effector memory CD45RA+ cells. V was clipped by 4 bases and J by 2 bases; unmatched bases: 4. This CDR3 region has 17 residues. Germline CDR1 and CDR2: MNHEY and SMNVEV (reference sequence).

The receptor's source is a man aged 18 to 29 in good health. Some clones in this sample may be carry-over from other donors' samples. V gene TRBV27 combines with J gene TRBJ2-6, with 11 bases matching TRBD1. Sequenced input: naive CD8+ T cells from PBMCs. CDR3: CASSWTGGVAGANVLTF. The CDR3 DNA reads TGTGCCAGCAGTTGGACAGGGGGCGTAGCTGGGGCCAACGTCCTGACTTTC.